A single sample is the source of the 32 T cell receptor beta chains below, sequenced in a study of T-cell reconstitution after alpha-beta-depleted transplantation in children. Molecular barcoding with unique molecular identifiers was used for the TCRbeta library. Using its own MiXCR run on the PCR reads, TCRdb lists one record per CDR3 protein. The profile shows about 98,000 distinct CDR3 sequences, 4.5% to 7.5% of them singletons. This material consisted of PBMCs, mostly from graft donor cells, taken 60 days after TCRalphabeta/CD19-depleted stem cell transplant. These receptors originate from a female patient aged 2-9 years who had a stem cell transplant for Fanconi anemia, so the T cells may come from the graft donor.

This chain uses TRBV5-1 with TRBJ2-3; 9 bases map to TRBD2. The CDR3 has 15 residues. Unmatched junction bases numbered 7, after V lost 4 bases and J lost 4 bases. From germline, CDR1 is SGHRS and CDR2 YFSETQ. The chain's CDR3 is CASSPVAGVPDTQYF. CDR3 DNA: TGCGCCAGCAGCCCAGTAGCGGGGGTGCCAGATACGCAGTATTTT.

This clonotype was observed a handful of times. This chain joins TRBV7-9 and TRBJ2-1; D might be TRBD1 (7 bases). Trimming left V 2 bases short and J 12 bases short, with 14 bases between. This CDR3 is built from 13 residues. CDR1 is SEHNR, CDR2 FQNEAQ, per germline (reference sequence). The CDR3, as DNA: TGTGCCAGCAGCTTATTTCCGCGGGACAGGCAGTTCTTC. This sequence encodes CASSLFPRDRQFF.

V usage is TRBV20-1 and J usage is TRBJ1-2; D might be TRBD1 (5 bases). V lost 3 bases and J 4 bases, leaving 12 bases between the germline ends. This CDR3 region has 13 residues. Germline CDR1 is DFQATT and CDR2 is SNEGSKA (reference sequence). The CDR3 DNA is TGCAGTGCTAGTATTCAGGGAGTCTATGGCTACACCTTC. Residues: CSASIQGVYGYTF.

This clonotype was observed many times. The DNA of the CDR3 is TGTGCCAGCAGTGAATACGAGGGGACCTACGAGCAGTACTTC. Translated, it gives CASSEYEGTYEQYF. This chain links TRBV6-1 with TRBJ2-7, with D perhaps matching TRBD1 or TRBD2 (5 bases each). CDR1 is MNHNS, CDR2 SASEGT, per germline. The CDR3 spans 14 residues. V dropped 2 bases and J dropped 2 bases, with 10 bases sitting between them.

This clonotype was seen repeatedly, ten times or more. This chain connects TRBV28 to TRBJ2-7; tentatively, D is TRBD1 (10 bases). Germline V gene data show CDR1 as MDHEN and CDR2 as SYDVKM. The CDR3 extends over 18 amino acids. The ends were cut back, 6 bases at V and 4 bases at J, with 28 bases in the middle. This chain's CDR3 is CASSRRTGGSGRRYEQYF. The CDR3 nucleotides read TGTGCCAGCAGCCGGAGGACAGGGGGAAGCGGGAGGAGGTACGAGCAGTACTTC.

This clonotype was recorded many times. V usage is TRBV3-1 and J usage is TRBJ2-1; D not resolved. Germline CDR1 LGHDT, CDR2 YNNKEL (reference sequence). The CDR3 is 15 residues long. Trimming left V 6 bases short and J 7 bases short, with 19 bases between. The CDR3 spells CASRPAAIGSNEQFF. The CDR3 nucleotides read TGTGCCAGCAGGCCGGCGGCAATAGGGTCTAATGAGCAGTTCTTC.

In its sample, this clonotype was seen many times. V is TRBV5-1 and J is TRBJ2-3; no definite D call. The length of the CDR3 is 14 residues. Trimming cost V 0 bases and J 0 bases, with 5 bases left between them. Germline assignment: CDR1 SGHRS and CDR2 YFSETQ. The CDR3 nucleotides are TGCGCCAGCAGCTTGGTCGGTAGCACAGATACGCAGTATTTT. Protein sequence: CASSLVGSTDTQYF.

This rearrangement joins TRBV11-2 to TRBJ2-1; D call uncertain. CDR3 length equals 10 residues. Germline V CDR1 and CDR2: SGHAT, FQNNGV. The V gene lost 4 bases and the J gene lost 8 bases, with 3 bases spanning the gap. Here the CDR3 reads CASSSYEQFF. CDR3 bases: TGTGCCAGCAGCTCTTATGAGCAGTTCTTC. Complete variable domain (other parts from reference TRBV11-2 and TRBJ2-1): EAGVAQSPRYKIIEKRQSVAFWCNPISGHATLYWYQQILGQGPKLLIQFQNNGVVDDSQLPKDRFSAERLKGVDSTLKIQPAKLEDSAVYLCASSSYEQFFGPGTRLTVL.

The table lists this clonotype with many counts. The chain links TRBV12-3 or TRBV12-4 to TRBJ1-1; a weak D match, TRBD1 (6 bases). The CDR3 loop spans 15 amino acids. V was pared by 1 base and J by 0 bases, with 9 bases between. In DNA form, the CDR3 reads TGTGCCAGCAGTTTAGGGGGGGCCATGAACACTGAAGCTTTCTTT. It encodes CASSLGGAMNTEAFF.

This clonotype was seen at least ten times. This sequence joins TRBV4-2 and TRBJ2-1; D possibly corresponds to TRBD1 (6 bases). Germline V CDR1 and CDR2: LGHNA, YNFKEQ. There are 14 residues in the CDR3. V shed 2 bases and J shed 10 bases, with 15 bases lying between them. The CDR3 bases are TGTGCCAGCAGCCAACCAAGGGCAGGGGCAGAGCAGTTCTTC. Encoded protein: CASSQPRAGAEQFF.

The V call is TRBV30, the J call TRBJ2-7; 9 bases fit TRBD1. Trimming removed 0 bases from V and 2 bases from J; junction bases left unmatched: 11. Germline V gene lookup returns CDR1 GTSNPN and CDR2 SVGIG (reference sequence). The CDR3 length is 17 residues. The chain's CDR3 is CAWSVLPGTGTPYEQYF. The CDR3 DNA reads TGTGCCTGGAGTGTACTCCCCGGGACAGGGACACCCTACGAGCAGTACTTC.

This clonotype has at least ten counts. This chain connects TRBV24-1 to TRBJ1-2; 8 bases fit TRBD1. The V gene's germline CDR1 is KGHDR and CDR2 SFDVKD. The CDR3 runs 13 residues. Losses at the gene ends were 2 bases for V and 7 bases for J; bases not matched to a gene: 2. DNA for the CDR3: TGTGCCACCAGTGATTGGACAGGGAGTGGCTACACCTTC. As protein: CATSDWTGSGYTF.

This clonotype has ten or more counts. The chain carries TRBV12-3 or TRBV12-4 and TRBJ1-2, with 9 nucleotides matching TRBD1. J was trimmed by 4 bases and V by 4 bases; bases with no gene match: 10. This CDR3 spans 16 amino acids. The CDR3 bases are TGTGCCAGCAGTTCGAGGGACAGGGCCCCGAGCTATGGCTACACCTTC. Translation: CASSSRDRAPSYGYTF.

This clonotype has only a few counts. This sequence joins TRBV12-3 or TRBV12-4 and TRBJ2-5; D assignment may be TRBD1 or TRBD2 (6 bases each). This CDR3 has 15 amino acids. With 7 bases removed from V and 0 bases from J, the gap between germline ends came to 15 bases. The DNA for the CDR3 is TGTGCCAGCACCCCCCCGGGGGCCGACCAAGAGACCCAGTACTTC. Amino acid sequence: CASTPPGADQETQYF.

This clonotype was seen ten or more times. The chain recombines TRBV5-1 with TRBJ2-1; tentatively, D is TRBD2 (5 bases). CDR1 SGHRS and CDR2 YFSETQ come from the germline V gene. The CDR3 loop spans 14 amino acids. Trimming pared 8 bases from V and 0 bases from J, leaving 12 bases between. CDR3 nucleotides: TGCGCCAGTCGGACTGAGAGCTCCTACAATGAGCAGTTCTTC. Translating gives CASRTESSYNEQFF.

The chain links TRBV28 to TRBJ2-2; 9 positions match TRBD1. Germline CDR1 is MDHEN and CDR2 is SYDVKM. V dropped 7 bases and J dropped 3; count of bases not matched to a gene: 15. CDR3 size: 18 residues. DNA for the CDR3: TGTGCCAGCAAAACTCTAGAAGGGACAGGGTGGCACACCGGGGAGCTGTTTTTT. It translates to CASKTLEGTGWHTGELFF.

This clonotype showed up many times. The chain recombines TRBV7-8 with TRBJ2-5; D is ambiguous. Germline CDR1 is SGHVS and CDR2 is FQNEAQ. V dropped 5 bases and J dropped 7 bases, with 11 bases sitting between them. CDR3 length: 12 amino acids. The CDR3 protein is CASSVGAGTQYF. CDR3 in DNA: TGTGCCAGCAGCGTAGGAGCAGGGACCCAGTACTTC.

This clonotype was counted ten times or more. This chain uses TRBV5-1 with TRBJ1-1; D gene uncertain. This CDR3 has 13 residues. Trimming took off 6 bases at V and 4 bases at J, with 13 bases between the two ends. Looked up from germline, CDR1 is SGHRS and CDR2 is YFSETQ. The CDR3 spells CASKERVTTEAFF. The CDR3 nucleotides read TGCGCCAGCAAGGAGAGGGTAACCACTGAAGCTTTCTTT.

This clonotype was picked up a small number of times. This CDR3 reads CSATSSGGSTYEQYF. CDR3 in DNA: TGCAGTGCTACCTCTAGCGGGGGCTCGACCTACGAGCAGTACTTC. The V gene is TRBV20-1, the J gene TRBJ2-7; 10 positions agree with TRBD2. The CDR3 covers 15 residues. The germline V gene encodes CDR1 DFQATT and CDR2 SNEGSKA (reference sequence). Unmatched junction bases numbered 8, after V lost 4 bases and J lost 2 bases.

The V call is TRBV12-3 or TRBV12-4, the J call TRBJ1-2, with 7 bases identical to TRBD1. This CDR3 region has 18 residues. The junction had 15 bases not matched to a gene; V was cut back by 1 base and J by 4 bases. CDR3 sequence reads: CASSLGPIQGLVLYGYTF. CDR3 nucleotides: TGTGCCAGCAGTTTAGGACCTATACAGGGGTTGGTCCTCTATGGCTACACCTTC.

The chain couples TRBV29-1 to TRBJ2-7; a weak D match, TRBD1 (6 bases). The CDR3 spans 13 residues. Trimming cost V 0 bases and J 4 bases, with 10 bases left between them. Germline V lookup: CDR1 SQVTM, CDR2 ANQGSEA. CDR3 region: CSVEDQGQYEQYF. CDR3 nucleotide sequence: TGCAGCGTTGAAGATCAGGGGCAGTACGAGCAGTACTTC.

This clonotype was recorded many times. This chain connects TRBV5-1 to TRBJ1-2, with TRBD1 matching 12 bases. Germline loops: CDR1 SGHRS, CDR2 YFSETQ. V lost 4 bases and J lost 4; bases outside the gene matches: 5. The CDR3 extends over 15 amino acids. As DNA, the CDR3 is TGCGCCAGCAGCCAGGGGACAGGGGGCGCCTATGGCTACACCTTC. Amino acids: CASSQGTGGAYGYTF.

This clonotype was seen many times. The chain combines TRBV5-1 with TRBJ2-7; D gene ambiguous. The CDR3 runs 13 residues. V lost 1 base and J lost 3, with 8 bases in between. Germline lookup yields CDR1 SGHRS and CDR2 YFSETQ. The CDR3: CASSLQGHYEQYF. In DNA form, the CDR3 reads TGCGCCAGCAGCTTGCAAGGGCACTACGAGCAGTACTTC.

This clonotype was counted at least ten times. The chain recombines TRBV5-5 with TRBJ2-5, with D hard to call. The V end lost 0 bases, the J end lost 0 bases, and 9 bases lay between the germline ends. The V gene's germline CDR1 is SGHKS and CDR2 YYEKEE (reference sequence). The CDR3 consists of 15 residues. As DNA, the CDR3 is TGTGCCAGCAGCTTGGAACTGCTGTACCAAGAGACCCAGTACTTC. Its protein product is CASSLELLYQETQYF.

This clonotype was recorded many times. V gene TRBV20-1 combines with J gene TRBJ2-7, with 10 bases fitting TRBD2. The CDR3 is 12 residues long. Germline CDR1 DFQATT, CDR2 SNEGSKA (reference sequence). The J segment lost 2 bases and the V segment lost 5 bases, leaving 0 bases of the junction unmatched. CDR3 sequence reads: CSALAGAYEQYF. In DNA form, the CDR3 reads TGCAGTGCTCTAGCGGGAGCCTACGAGCAGTACTTC.

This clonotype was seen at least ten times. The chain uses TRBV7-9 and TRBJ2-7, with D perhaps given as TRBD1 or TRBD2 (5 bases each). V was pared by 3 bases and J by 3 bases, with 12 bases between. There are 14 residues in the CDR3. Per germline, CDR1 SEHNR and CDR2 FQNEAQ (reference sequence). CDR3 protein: CASSLDLGDYEQYF. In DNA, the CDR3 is TGTGCCAGCAGCTTGGACCTGGGGGACTACGAGCAGTACTTC. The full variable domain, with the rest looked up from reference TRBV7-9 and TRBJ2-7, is DTGVSQNPRHKITKRGQNVTFRCDPISEHNRLYWYRQTLGQGPEFLTYFQNEAQLEKSRLLSDRFSAERPKGSFSTLEIQRTEQGDSAMYLCASSLDLGDYEQYFGPGTRLTVT.

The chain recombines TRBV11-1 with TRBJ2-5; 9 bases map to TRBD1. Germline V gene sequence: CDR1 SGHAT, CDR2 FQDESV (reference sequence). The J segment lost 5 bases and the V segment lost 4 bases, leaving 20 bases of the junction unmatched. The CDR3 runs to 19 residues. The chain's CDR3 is CASSSGQGTGRGLLETQYF. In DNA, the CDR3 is TGTGCCAGCAGCTCCGGGCAAGGGACAGGGAGGGGATTGTTGGAGACCCAGTACTTC. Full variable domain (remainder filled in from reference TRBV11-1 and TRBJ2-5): EAEVAQSPRYKITEKSQAVAFWCDPISGHATLYWYRQILGQGPELLVQFQDESVVDDSQLPKDRFSAERLKGVDSTLKIQPAELGDSAMYLCASSSGQGTGRGLLETQYFGPGTRLLVL.

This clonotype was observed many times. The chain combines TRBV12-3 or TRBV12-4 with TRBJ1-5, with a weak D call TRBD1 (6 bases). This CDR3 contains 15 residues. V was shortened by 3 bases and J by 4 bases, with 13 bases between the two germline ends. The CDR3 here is CASSFAGAGNQPQHF. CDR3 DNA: TGTGCCAGCAGTTTCGCAGGGGCTGGAAATCAGCCCCAGCATTTT.

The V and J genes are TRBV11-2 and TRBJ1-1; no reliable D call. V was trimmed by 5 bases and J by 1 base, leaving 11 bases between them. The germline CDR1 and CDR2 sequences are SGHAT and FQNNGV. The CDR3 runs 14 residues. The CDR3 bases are TGTGCCAGCAGCCTACTTCAAGGGAACACTGAAGCTTTCTTT. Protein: CASSLLQGNTEAFF. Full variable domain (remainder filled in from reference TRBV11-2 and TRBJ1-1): EAGVAQSPRYKIIEKRQSVAFWCNPISGHATLYWYQQILGQGPKLLIQFQNNGVVDDSQLPKDRFSAERLKGVDSTLKIQPAKLEDSAVYLCASSLLQGNTEAFFGQGTRLTVV.

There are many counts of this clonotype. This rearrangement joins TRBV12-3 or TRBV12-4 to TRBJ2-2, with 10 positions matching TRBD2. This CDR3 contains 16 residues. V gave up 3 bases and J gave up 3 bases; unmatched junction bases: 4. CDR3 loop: CASSFLAGAYTGELFF. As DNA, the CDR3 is TGTGCCAGCAGTTTCCTAGCGGGGGCGTACACCGGGGAGCTGTTTTTT.

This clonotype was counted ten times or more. The CDR3 bases are TGCAGCGTTGAAGGTCTAGGAAGGGCTCAGGAGGTAGAGACCCAGTACTTC. It specifies CSVEGLGRAQEVETQYF. The chain couples TRBV29-1 to TRBJ2-5; weak D call: TRBD2 (5 bases). There are 17 residues in the CDR3. CDR1 and CDR2 from the germline V gene are SQVTM and ANQGSEA. The V gene lost 1 base and the J gene lost 4 bases, with 22 bases spanning the gap.

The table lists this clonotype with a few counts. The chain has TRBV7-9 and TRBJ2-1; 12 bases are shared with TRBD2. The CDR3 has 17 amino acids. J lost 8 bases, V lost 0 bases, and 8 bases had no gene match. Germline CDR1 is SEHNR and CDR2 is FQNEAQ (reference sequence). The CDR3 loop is CASSLAASGGGVDEQFF. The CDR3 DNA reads TGTGCCAGCAGCTTAGCGGCTAGCGGGGGGGGCGTGGATGAGCAGTTCTTC. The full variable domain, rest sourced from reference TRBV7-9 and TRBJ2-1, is DTGVSQNPRHKITKRGQNVTFRCDPISEHNRLYWYRQTLGQGPEFLTYFQNEAQLEKSRLLSDRFSAERPKGSFSTLEIQRTEQGDSAMYLCASSLAASGGGVDEQFFGPGTRLTVL.